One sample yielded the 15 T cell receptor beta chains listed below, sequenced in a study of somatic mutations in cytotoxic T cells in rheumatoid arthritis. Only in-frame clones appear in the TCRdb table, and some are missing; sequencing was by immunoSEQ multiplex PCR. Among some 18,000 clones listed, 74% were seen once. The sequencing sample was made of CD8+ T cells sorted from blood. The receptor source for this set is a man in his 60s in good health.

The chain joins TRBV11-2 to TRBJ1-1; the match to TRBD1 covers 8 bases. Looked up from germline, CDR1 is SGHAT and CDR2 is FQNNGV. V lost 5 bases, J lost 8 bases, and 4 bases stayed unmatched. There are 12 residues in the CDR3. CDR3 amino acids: CASSPGQGEAFF. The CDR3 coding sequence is TGTGCCAGCAGCCCTGGACAGGGAGAAGCTTTCTTT.

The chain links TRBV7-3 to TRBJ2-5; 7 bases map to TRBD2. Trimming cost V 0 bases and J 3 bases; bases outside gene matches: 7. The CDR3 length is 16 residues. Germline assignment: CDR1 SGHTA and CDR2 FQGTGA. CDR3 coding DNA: TGTGCCAGCAGCTTAACGGGGCTAGCGGTGAAAGAGACCCAGTACTTC. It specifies CASSLTGLAVKETQYF.

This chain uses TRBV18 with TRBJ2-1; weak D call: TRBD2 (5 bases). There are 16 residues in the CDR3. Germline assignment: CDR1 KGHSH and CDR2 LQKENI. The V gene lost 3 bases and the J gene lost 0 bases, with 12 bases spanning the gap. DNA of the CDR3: TGTGCCAGCTCACCGCTTAGCGAGAGCTCCTACAATGAGCAGTTCTTC. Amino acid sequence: CASSPLSESSYNEQFF.

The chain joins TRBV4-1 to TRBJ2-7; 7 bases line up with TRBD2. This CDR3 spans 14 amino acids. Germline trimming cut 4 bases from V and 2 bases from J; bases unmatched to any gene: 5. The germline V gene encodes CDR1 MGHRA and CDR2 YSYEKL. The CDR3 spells CASSPGEGPYEQYF. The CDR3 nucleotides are TGCGCCAGCAGCCCTGGGGAGGGCCCCTACGAGCAGTACTTC.

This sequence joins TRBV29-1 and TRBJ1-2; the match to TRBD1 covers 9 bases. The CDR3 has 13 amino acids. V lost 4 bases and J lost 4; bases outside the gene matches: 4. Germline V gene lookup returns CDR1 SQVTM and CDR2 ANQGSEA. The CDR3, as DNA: TGCAGCGTTGTTGGGACAGGGCCCTATGGCTACACCTTC. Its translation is CSVVGTGPYGYTF.

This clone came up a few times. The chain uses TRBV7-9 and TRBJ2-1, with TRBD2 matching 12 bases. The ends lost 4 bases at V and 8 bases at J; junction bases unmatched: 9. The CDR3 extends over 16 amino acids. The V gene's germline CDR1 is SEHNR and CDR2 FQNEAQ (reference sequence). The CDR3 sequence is CASSSRLAGAEDEQFF. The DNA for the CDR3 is TGTGCCAGCAGCTCCCGACTAGCGGGAGCGGAAGATGAGCAGTTCTTC.

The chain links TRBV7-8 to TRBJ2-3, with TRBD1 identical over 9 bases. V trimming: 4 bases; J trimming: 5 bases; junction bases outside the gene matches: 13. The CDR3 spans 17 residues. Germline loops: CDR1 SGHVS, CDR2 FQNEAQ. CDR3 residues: CASSSPTGGTRGDTQYF. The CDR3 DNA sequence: TGTGCCAGCAGCTCGCCCACAGGGGGCACACGGGGAGATACGCAGTATTTT.

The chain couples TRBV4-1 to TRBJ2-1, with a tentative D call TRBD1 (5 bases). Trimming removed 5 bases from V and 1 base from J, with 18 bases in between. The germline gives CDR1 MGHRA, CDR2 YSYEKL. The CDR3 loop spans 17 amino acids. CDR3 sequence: CASSAGPTTGSYNEQFF. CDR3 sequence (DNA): TGCGCCAGCAGCGCCGGCCCAACAACAGGTTCCTACAATGAGCAGTTCTTC.

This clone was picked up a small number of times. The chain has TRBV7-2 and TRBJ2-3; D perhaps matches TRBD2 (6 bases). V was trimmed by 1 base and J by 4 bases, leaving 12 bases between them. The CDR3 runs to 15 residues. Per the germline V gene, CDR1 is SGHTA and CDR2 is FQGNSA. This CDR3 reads CASSLVPRDSDTQYF. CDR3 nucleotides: TGTGCCAGCAGCTTAGTACCCCGGGACTCAGATACGCAGTATTTT.

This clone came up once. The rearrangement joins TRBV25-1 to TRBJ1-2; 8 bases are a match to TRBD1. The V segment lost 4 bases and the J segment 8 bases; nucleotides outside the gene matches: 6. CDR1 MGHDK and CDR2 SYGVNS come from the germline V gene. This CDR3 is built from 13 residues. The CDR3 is CASSADRARGYTF. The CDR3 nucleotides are TGTGCCAGCAGTGCGGACAGGGCTAGGGGCTACACCTTC.

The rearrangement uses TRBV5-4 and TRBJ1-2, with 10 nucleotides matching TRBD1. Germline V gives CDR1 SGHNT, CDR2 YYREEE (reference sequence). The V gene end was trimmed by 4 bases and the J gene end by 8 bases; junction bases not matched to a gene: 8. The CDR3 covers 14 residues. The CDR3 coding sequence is TGTGCCAGCAGCGCGTCCGGGACAGGGGTGGGCTACACCTTC. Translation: CASSASGTGVGYTF.

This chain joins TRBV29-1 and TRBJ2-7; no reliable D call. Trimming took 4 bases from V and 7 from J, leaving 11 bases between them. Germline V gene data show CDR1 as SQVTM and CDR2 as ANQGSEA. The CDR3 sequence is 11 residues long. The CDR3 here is CSVVTGFEQYF. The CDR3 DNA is TGCAGCGTTGTTACCGGGTTTGAGCAGTACTTC.

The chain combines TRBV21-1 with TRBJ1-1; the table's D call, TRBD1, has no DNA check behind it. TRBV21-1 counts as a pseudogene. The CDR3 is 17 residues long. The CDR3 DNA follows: TGTGCCAGCAGCAAAGCCCCCCCGGACAGGGACGACACTGAAGCTTTCTTT. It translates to CASSKAPPDRDDTEAFF.

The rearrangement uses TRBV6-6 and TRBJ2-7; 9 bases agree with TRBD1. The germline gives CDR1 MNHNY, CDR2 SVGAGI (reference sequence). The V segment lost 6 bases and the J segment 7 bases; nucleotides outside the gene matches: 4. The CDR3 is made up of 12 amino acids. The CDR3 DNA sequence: TGTGCCAGCAGCGGGACAGGGCGGGAGCAGTACTTC. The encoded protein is CASSGTGREQYF.

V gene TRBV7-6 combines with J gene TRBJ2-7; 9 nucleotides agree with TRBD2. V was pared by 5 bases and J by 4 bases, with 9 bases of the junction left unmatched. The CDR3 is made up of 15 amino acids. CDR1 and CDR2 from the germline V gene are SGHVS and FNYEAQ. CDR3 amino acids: CASSPIAGDLYEQYF. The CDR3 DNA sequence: TGTGCCAGCAGCCCAATAGCGGGAGATTTATACGAGCAGTACTTC.